The entry below describes one TCR beta chain. Germline-derived CDR1 and CDR2 are SGHRS and YFSETQ. V was shortened by 0 bases and J by 0 bases, with 10 bases between the two germline ends. There are 16 residues in the CDR3. The data are from a study of shared clonotypes between healthy human individuals. Method: immunoSEQ multiplex PCR; TCRdb's copy keeps in-frame clones and lacks some. The sample contains 2 million to 2.5 million clones, approximately 95% of which appear only once. The sample comprised naive CD4+ T cells sorted from blood. Subset indicated: CD45RA+ positively selected. This receptor was taken from a man younger than 30 in good health. This chain connects TRBV5-1 to TRBJ2-1; D remains ambiguous. CDR3 DNA: TGCGCCAGCAGCTTGGGTGACCGAGTCTCCTACAATGAGCAGTTCTTC. Translated: CASSLGDRVSYNEQFF.